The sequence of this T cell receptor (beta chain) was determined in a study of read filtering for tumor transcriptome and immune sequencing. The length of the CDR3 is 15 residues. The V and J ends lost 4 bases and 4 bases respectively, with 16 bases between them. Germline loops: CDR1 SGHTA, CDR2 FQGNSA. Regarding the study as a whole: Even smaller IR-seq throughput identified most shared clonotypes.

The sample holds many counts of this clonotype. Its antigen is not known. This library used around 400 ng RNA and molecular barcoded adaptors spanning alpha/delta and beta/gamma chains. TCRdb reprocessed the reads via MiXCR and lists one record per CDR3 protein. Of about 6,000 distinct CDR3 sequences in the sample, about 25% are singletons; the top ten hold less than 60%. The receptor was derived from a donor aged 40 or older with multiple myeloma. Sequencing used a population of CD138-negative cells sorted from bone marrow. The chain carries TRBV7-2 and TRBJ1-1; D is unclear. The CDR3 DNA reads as TGTGCCAGCAGCTCTGGACTTTTTATTTTCACTGAAGCTTTCTTT. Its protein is CASSSGLFIFTEAFF.